This T cell receptor (beta chain) was identified in a study of blood T cell repertoires in COVID-19. The overall study: There were acute and convalescent COVID-19 samples, and they came from the United States, Italy and Spain. Sample material is recorded as cDNA or gDNA derived from T cells, B-cell-depleted T cells, or PBMCs.

Deletions cut 5 bases from V and 4 bases from J, with 6 bases between. The CDR3 spans 12 residues. Germline values: CDR1 SEHNR, CDR2 FQNEAQ (reference sequence). Original data processing: For nucleated cells, counts were estimated from reference gene primer amplification. TCRdb's table, derived via immunoSEQ multiplex PCR, lists solely in-frame clones and lacks some. V, J and clone size were drawn from that table, and D and trimming were deduced from the DNA. The sample holds about 170,000 clones, about 88% seen once. Sequencing used peripheral blood. The chain combines TRBV7-9 with TRBJ1-5; no clear D gene. The sequence was collected from a man between 60 and 70 years old with acute or convalescent COVID-19. CDR3 DNA sequence: TGTGCCAGCAGCCGTCCTAATCAGCCCCAGCATTTT. It specifies CASSRPNQPQHF.